This T cell receptor beta chain originates from a study of blood T cell repertoires in COVID-19 (dated by TCRdb to the early 2020s). Turning to the overall study: Samples from collaborators originated in the United States, Italy and Spain and spanned both the acute and convalescent phases of COVID-19. The prospective study material was composed of cDNA or gDNA derived from T cells, B-cell-depleted T cells, or PBMCs. The dataset comprised deeply sampled blood TCRbeta repertoires from subjects exposed to, actively infected with, or recovered from COVID-19. The repertoires were released in a freely available public database intended as a resource for research on the immune response to SARS-CoV-2. Samples were obtained from the ongoing ImmuneRACE study (first 160 participants) and from some 1,200 subjects provided by 6 global collaborators. A de-identified subject ID, COVID-19 status, age in years and sex were almost always included in the sample metadata. Where available, HLA class I and class II types were taken from metadata supplied by the sample provider and were not determined by assay-based typing. The research as a whole found: Clinical and demographic metadata were provided uncurated, with the amount varying by source and participant.

The CDR3, from cysteine to phenylalanine, totals 17 residues. The sequence is cut down to CDR3 DNA, 51 bases in frame from base 1. CDR1 and CDR2 are read off the germline V gene as MNHNS and SASEGT. The junction shows trimming of 4 bases on V and 3 bases on J, and the gene matches do not reach 12 bases of it. Participants in the prospective study were aged roughly 18 to 100 years, lived in about two dozen United States geographic areas, and enrolled through a virtual design. In the prospective study, participants were assigned to cohorts based on the clinical history participants reported in a screening survey and a study questionnaire. ImmuneRACE Cohort 3 recovered participants were defined by two consecutive negative NP/OP PCR tests, healthcare professional clearance, or symptom resolution. In the prospective study, whole blood, serum and a nasopharyngeal or oropharyngeal swab were collected from each participant by mobile phlebotomists. Participants in the prospective study had the option to provide additional blood draws and questionnaires over a 2-month period. Prospective study blood samples were shipped either frozen or at room temperature before DNA extraction.

The immunoSEQ Assay, a bias-controlled multiplex PCR, was used to amplify TCRbeta CDR3 regions from genomic DNA. The authors' analysis ran thus. The number of nucleated cells in each sample was estimated by amplification of reference gene primers within the assay. To quantify the absolute abundance of each unique TCRbeta CDR3 rearrangement, sequence reads were collapsed and filtered. For each sample, productive Simpson clonality was calculated as the square root of Simpson's diversity index over productive rearrangements. TCRdb re-hosts the immuneACCESS table, in-frame sequences only. Its copies lack some clones; in the studies checked, an unresolved V gene accounts for under half of them, and the cause for the rest is not known. V and J calls and clone size are copied from that table; D and trimming were computed from the DNA. In this sample the table shows a few hundred thousand clones, approximately 87% of which occur a single time. The top ten hold 10% of the sample.

On this clone itself: The antigen it recognizes is unknown. Per-base qualities were not stored, and no clone one base away is much larger.

Input material: PBMCs or T cells enriched from blood (not recorded which). This TCR derives from a woman aged 45-59 years who had recovered from COVID-19. This chain joins TRBV6-1 to TRBJ1-1, with 9 central nucleotides matching TRBD1. The CDR3 region: CASSGRRDRDLDTEAFF. The nucleotides are TGTGCCAGCAGTGGTCGGCGGGACAGGGATTTGGACACTGAAGCTTTCTTT.